This entry describes one TCR beta chain. Which antigen it targets is not known. Base quality data are lacking; no much larger clone is found one base away. The entry originates in a study of blood T cell repertoires in COVID-19 (dated by TCRdb to about 2020). With regard to the full study: Samples from collaborators originated in the United States, Italy and Spain and spanned both the acute and convalescent phases of COVID-19. The prospective study material was composed of cDNA or gDNA derived from T cells, B-cell-depleted T cells, or PBMCs. The dataset comprised deeply sampled blood TCRbeta repertoires from subjects exposed to, actively infected with, or recovered from COVID-19. The repertoires were released in a freely available public database meant as a resource for research on the immune response to SARS-CoV-2. Samples came from the ongoing ImmuneRACE study (first 160 participants) plus 1,254 subjects from 6 global collaborators. Sample metadata almost always included a de-identified subject ID, COVID-19 status, age in years and sex. Where available, HLA class I and class II types were taken from metadata supplied by the sample provider and were not determined by assay-based typing. The paper's findings and limits, for the study overall: The quantity of clinical and demographic metadata differed by source and by participant and was supplied without curation.

The immunoSEQ Assay, a bias-controlled multiplex PCR, was used to amplify TCRbeta CDR3 regions from genomic DNA. The paper's data handling went like this. Nucleated cell counts per sample were estimated from amplification of reference gene primers within the assay. Sequence reads were collapsed and filtered to measure the absolute abundance of every unique TCRbeta CDR3 rearrangement. For each sample, productive Simpson clonality was calculated as the square root of Simpson's diversity index across productive rearrangements. Drawn from immuneACCESS, this table holds only the in-frame rearrangements with V and J called that TCRdb kept. Clones are partly lost; checked studies trace under half to an unresolved V gene and leave the rest unexplained. Clonal size and the V and J genes are those of that table, whereas D and trimming came from the DNA. Counted in this sample were about 190,000 clones; about four fifths of them appeared once. The ten top clones hold around 5.5% of the sample.

Collaborating institutions collected whole blood in K2EDTA tubes following their own protocols. Collaborator samples were shipped for TCRbeta analysis as frozen whole blood, isolated PBMCs, or DNA extracted from either sample type. The CDR3 numbers 16 residues from cysteine through phenylalanine. Only the CDR3 region is kept as DNA, spanning 48 bases read in frame from base 1. The germline V gene (reference sequence) provides CDR1 LGHDT and CDR2 YNNKEL. V is clipped by 3 bases and J by 0 bases, and the sequence between their germline boundaries is 11 bases long. This sequence was found in a woman in her seventies with active or convalescent COVID-19. The specimen was peripheral blood. The rearranged chain carries TRBV3-1 (or the pseudogene TRBV3-2) and TRBJ2-2; the D gene is perhaps TRBD2, from 6 matching bases. The nucleotide sequence is TGTGCCAGCAGCCAGGCTGGCGGGACGAACACCGGGGAGCTGTTTTTT. This is translated as CASSQAGGTNTGELFF.